This T cell receptor (beta chain) was documented in a study of cytomegalovirus exposure and HLA in healthy donors. The germline gives CDR1 LNHDA, CDR2 SQIVND (reference sequence). The junction had 10 bases not matched to a gene; V was cut back by 5 bases and J by 5 bases. The CDR3 runs 15 residues. Broader study findings: TCR beta chains numbering more than 150 were designated cytomegalovirus-associated. The authors confirmed in vitro that a few CMV-associated chains were specific for CMV antigens.

Concerning this clone itself: The antigen remains unidentified.

Assay used: immunoSEQ multiplex PCR; TCRdb lists only in-frame clones, some missing. Among approximately 300,000 clones, 86% were seen once, and the ten largest hold approximately 0.84%. This clonotype was sampled from a woman aged 18-29 years in good health and CMV-seronegative. The sequencing sample was made of PBMCs. The V and J genes are TRBV19 and TRBJ1-2; 8 bases agree with TRBD1. For the CDR3, the DNA is TGTGCCAGTAGTCCATCCGGACAGGGCGGTTATGGCTACACCTTC. Its translation is CASSPSGQGGYGYTF.